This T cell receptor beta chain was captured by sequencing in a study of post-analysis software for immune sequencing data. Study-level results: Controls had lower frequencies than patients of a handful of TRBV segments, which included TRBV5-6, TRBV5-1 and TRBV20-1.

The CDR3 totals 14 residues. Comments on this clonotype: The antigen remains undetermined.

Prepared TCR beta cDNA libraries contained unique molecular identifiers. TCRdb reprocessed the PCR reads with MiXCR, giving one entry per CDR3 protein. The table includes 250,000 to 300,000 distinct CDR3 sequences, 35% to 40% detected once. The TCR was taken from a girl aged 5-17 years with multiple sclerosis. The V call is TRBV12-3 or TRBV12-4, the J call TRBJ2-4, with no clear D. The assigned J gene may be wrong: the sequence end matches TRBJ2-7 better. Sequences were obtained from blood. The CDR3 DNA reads TGTGCCAGCAACGACGGGCCCCGCGATAACGAGCAGTACTTC. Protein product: CASNDGPRDNEQYF.